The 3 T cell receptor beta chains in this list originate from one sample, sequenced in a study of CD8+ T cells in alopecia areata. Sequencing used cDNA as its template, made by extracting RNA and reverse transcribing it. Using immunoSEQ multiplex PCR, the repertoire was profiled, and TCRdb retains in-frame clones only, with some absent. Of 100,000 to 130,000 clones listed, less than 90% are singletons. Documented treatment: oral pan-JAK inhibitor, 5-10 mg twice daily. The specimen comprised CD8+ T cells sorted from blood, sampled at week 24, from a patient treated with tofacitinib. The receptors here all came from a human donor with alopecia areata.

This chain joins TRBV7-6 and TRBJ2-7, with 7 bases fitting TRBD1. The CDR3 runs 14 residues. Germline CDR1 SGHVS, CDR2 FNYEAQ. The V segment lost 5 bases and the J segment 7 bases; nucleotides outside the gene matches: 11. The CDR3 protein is CASSLQLNRGEQYF. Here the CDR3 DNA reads TGTGCCAGCAGCCTACAATTAAACAGGGGAGAGCAGTACTTC.

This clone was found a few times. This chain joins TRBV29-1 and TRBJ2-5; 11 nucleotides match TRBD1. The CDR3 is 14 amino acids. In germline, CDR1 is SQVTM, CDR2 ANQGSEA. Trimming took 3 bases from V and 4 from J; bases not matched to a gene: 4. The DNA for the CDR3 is TGCAGCGTTGATTCCGGGACAGGGGGAGAGACCCAGTACTTC. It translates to CSVDSGTGGETQYF.

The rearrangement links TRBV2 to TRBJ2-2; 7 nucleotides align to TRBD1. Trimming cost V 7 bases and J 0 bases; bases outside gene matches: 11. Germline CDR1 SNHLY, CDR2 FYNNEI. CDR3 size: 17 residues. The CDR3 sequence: CASNIGQEYTNTGELFF. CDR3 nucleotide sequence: TGTGCCAGCAATATCGGACAGGAATATACGAACACCGGGGAGCTGTTTTTT.